This section outlines one TCR beta chain sequence together with its context. Its antigen has not been determined. The CDR3, cysteine through phenylalanine, is 14 amino acids long. No DNA sequence is on record. For CDR1 and CDR2, the germline V gene lists WSHSY and SAAADI. From each donor, an approximately 2.5 ml peripheral blood sample was drawn into PAXgene tubes and stored at -80 degrees C. Total RNA was isolated from whole blood with the PAXgene blood miRNA kit on an automated QIAcube, without T cell sorting. Peripheral blood from monozygotic twin pairs, either concordant or discordant for inflammatory bowel disease, underwent deep TCRalpha and TCRbeta repertoire profiling that used unique molecular barcoding. Smoking habits were recorded for all twin pairs, and individuals were classified as current, former or never smokers. This record belongs to a study of monozygotic twins with inflammatory bowel disease (dated 2019 in TCRdb). Turning to the overall study: The full study comprised 28 monozygotic twin pairs: nine German pairs (four IBD-concordant, five IBD-discordant) and 19 IBD-discordant Danish pairs. Disease-associated traits were sought mainly through comparisons between IBD patients and their genetically identical healthy co-twins within discordant pairs. Each individual had, on average, about 151 000 unique TCRalpha sequences and 181 000 unique TCRbeta sequences available for analysis.

The library was obtained by 5' RACE. The input for every TCR library was roughly 3,300 ng of total RNA. For each sample, cDNA was synthesized in eight separate reactions using SMARTScribe reverse transcriptase. Unique molecular identifiers containing a 6-nucleotide sample barcode were introduced through template switching during cDNA synthesis. Amplification of TCRalpha and TCRbeta cDNA involved two nested PCRs of roughly 17 and 9 cycles, and each PCR was followed by bead purification. Before amplification, the cDNA was treated with uracil DNA-glycosylase and purified using the QIAquick PCR purification kit. The second PCR added Illumina TruSeq-compatible adapters along with sample-specific barcodes. Library quality and concentration were checked on TapeStation and Qubit, and libraries were pooled at around 4.9 ng each. The pooled libraries were sequenced with 2 x 100 bp reads and custom sequencing primers on an Illumina HiSeq2500 single-index Rapid Run. Turning to the authors' computational methods: UMI-based consensus assembly with MiGEC version 1.2.6 was used to correct PCR and sequencing errors. V(D)J alignment, clonotype assembly and CDR3 extraction were performed with MiXCR version 2.1.1. Normalisation of gene usage, clonotype sharing and MAIT/NKT TCR abundance was achieved by analysing the top 1000, 10 000 and 20 000 clonotypes per sample. Diversity was computed as the inverse Simpson index with the vegan R package after downsampling to 27 000 UMIs. Paired Mann-Whitney U tests were applied to discordant twin pairs, and Benjamini-Hochberg correction was used for multiple testing. TCRdb reprocessed the raw reads; every CDR3 protein sequence is a single record, and DNA is not supplied. The V and J calls, along with clone size, are taken from TCRdb and not from the paper's own processing. This sample's table has entries for just over 300,000 distinct CDR3 sequences. The ten largest clones represent roughly 5.2% of the sample.

What the work shows at the level of the full study, not this receptor alone: The results gave no support for a single strong signal or clonotype linked to IBD. Distinction between different T cell subtypes could not be achieved in the analysis. Compared with healthy twins, IBD patients shared fewer clonotypes with other individuals, and the difference was most pronounced in patients with signs of disease activity. Because patients received different immunosuppressive treatments, the repertoires may have picked up extra background noise and variability between individuals. Concordant and discordant twins showed no difference in repertoire similarity, possibly because of limited statistical power. TCRbeta repertoire diversity, by inverse Simpson index, was decreased in IBD patients compared with their healthy co-twins.

The source material was blood. The sequence came from a human donor with ulcerative colitis or Crohn's disease, or a healthy co-twin of an affected twin (not recorded which). The sequence joins TRBV10-2 to TRBJ2-7; absent DNA, TCRdb's TRBD1 call cannot be checked. The CDR3 corresponds to CASNQQGTSYEQYF.